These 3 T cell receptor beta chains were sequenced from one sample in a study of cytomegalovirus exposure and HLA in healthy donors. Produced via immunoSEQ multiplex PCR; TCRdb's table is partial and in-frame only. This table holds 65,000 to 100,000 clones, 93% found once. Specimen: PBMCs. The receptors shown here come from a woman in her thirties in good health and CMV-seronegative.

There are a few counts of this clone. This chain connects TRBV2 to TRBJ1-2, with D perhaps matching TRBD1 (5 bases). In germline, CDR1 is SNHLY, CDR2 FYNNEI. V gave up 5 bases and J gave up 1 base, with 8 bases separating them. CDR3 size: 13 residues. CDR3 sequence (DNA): TGTGCCAGCAGTTCCGACAGTAACTATGGCTACACCTTC. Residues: CASSSDSNYGYTF.

CDR3 DNA: TGTGCCAGCAGTACCGGACTAGCGGGGGGGGGTGATACGCAGTATTTT. Amino acids: CASSTGLAGGGDTQYF. This sequence joins TRBV2 and TRBJ2-3; 15 nucleotides match TRBD2. Looked up from germline, CDR1 is SNHLY and CDR2 is FYNNEI. CDR3 length: 16 amino acids. V shed 5 bases, J shed 6 bases, and the junction held 6 bases outside the gene matches.

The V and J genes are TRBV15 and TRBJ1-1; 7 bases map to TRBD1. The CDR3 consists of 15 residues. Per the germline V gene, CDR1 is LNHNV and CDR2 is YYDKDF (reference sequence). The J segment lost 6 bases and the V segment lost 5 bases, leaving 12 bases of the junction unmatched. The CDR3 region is CATSWGEGARPEAFF. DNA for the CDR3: TGTGCCACCAGCTGGGGAGAGGGGGCGAGACCTGAAGCTTTCTTT.